Listed below are T cell receptor beta chains from one sample, sequenced in a study of T cells in Graves' hyperthyroidism and ophthalmopathy. Via MiXCR, TCRdb re-called the multiplex PCR reads, giving one row per CDR3 protein. The sample lists 620,000 or so distinct CDR3 sequences; 14% were seen once. Specimen: blood. The source of these receptors is a woman aged 50 to 60 with Graves' ophthalmopathy. The CDR3 runs from the conserved cysteine through the conserved F or W. A D gene is named only where the DNA matches it firmly. Not every row has a clone size; where given, it reads once, few, many or a size class.

clone_size	d_call	v_call	cdr3_length	j_call	cdr3_aa	cdr3_nt
many	TRBD1	TRBV6-1	15	TRBJ1-5	CASSKGQGNNQPQHF	TGTGCCAGCAGCAAGGGACAGGGGAATAATCAGCCCCAGCATTTT
-	TRBD1	TRBV20-1	15	TRBJ1-2	CSARDLGTGEYGYTF	TGCAGTGCTAGAGATCTTGGGACAGGGGAGTATGGCTACACCTTC
many	-	TRBV11-3	15	TRBJ2-2	CASSHLELFTQELFF	TGTGCCAGCAGCCACCTCGAATTGTTTACGCAGGAGCTGTTTTTT
many	-	TRBV3-1	15	TRBJ2-7	CASSQAPGRSYEQYF	TGTGCCAGCAGCCAAGCACCGGGCCGCTCCTACGAGCAGTACTTC
once	-	TRBV28	14	TRBJ1-5	CASSYLSRTWAQHF	TGTGCCAGCAGTTACCTAAGCAGGACATGGGCCCAGCATTTT
few	TRBD1	TRBV6-1	16	TRBJ1-2	CASTPGQGWLGYGYTF	TGTGCCAGCACCCCAGGACAGGGGTGGTTGGGCTATGGCTACACCTTC
many	-	TRBV28	16	TRBJ1-1	CASSFGPSELNTEAFF	TGTGCCAGCAGTTTTGGCCCCTCGGAACTGAACACTGAAGCTTTCTTT
few	TRBD1	TRBV12-5	16	TRBJ1-2	CASGLVPRTGWYGYTF	TGTGCTAGTGGTTTGGTACCCCGGACAGGGTGGTATGGCTACACCTTC
-	-	TRBV15	13	TRBJ2-2	CATSRGTTGELFF	TGTGCCACCTCCCGGGGAACTACCGGGGAGCTGTTTTTT
many	-	TRBV7-2	14	TRBJ1-1	CASSPGAGRNEAFF	TGTGCCAGCAGCCCAGGGGCAGGACGCAATGAAGCTTTCTTT
few	TRBD1	TRBV2	14	TRBJ2-5	CASRVTGGGGTQYF	TGTGCCAGCAGGGTGACAGGGGGTGGGGGGACCCAGTACTTC
-	TRBD2	TRBV7-8	16	TRBJ2-1	CASSLARGLAGLQQFF	TGTGCCAGCAGCTTAGCCCGAGGACTAGCGGGGCTCCAGCAGTTCTTC
few	-	TRBV12-3/TRBV12-4	14	TRBJ2-7	CASSFAGVSYEQYF	TGTGCCAGCAGTTTCGCAGGAGTATCCTACGAGCAGTACTTC
many	-	TRBV28	16	TRBJ1-2	CASKQSGRVSNYGYTF	TGTGCCAGCAAACAGTCCGGAAGAGTATCTAACTATGGCTACACCTTC
many	-	TRBV2	11	TRBJ2-7	CASTMGDEQYF	TGTGCCAGCACGATGGGGGACGAGCAGTACTTC
many	-	TRBV4-3	13	TRBJ1-1	CASSRFGLGPAFF	TGCGCCAGCAGCCGATTCGGCCTCGGACCGGCTTTCTTT
-	-	TRBV6-5	15	TRBJ1-4	CASSYSTLGSTKLFF	TGTGCCAGCAGTTACTCGACTTTGGGCAGTACAAAACTGTTTTTT
few	-	TRBV6-2/TRBV6-3	15	TRBJ2-7	CASSYPPGLPYEQYF	TGTGCCAGCAGTTACCCACCGGGACTTCCCTACGAGCAGTACTTC
many	-	TRBV7-2	17	TRBJ2-3	CASSQRVTGLVGDTQYF	TGTGCCAGCAGCCAGCGAGTAACGGGGCTCGTGGGAGATACGCAGTATTTT
many	-	TRBV11-3	13	TRBJ1-1	CASSFSQMSEAFF	TGTGCCAGCAGCTTCAGTCAGATGTCTGAAGCTTTCTTT
-	-	TRBV27	14	TRBJ2-7	CASSLTDELYEQYF	TGTGCCAGCAGTTTGACGGATGAACTGTACGAGCAGTACTTC
-	TRBD2	TRBV6-6	17	TRBJ2-1	CASSYLAGTSRGNEQFF	TGTGCCAGCAGTTACTTAGCCGGGACTAGCAGAGGCAATGAGCAGTTCTTC
many	-	TRBV7-2	14	TRBJ1-2	CASSLGSENYGYTF	TGTGCCAGCAGCTTAGGATCAGAGAACTATGGCTACACCTTC
many	TRBD2	TRBV28	15	TRBJ2-1	CASSSVAGTYNEQFF	TGTGCCAGCAGTTCAGTAGCGGGTACTTACAATGAGCAGTTCTTC
few	TRBD2	TRBV28	17	TRBJ2-2	CASRPHGLAGYTGELFF	TGTGCCAGCAGGCCACACGGGCTAGCGGGATACACCGGGGAGCTGTTTTTT
many	-	TRBV7-9	17	TRBJ2-7	CASSLESMRKLNYEQYF	TGTGCCAGCAGCTTAGAATCCATGAGGAAACTAAACTACGAGCAGTACTTC
-	-	TRBV27	14	TRBJ2-7	CASSLGPFTYEQYF	TGTGCCAGCAGTTTAGGTCCCTTTACCTACGAGCAGTACTTC
many	TRBD1	TRBV7-9	14	TRBJ1-1	CASSFGTANTEAFF	TGTGCCAGCAGCTTTGGGACAGCAAACACTGAAGCTTTCTTT
many	TRBD1	TRBV7-2	14	TRBJ1-2	CASSLRTGIYGYTF	TGTGCCAGCAGCCTACGGACAGGGATCTATGGCTACACCTTC
many	-	TRBV9	13	TRBJ1-1	CASSGNENTEAFF	TGTGCCAGCAGCGGAAACGAGAACACTGAAGCTTTCTTT
many	TRBD1	TRBV30	15	TRBJ1-2	CAWSPYGTGDYGYTF	TGTGCCTGGAGTCCCTACGGAACAGGGGACTATGGCTACACCTTC
many	-	TRBV6-1	14	TRBJ1-1	CASTPGGPGTEAFF	TGTGCCAGCACCCCCGGGGGACCGGGGACTGAAGCTTTCTTT
many	TRBD2	TRBV28	12	TRBJ2-1	CASRVGGGEQFF	TGTGCCAGCAGAGTGGGCGGGGGTGAGCAGTTCTTC
-	TRBD2	TRBV3-1	19	TRBJ2-5	CASNQGFSGRALFGETQYF	TGTGCCAGCAACCAAGGTTTTAGCGGGAGGGCCCTCTTTGGTGAGACCCAGTACTTC
many	TRBD1	TRBV6-2/TRBV6-3	16	TRBJ1-5	CASRGTGDYSNQPQHF	TGTGCCAGCAGAGGGACAGGAGATTATAGCAATCAGCCCCAGCATTTT
few	TRBD2	TRBV5-6	19	TRBJ2-3	CASSLNRREGPWRTDTQYF	TGTGCCAGCAGCTTGAATCGGCGGGAGGGCCCATGGAGGACAGATACGCAGTATTTT
many	-	TRBV7-8	14	TRBJ2-1	CASSIFSGTNEQFF	TGTGCCAGCAGCATTTTTAGCGGAACAAATGAGCAGTTCTTC
few	TRBD1	TRBV9	17	TRBJ2-7	CASSVETRDRATYEQYF	TGTGCCAGCAGCGTAGAGACAAGGGACAGGGCGACCTACGAGCAGTACTTC
-	TRBD1	TRBV6-2/TRBV6-3	13	TRBJ1-4	CASATGGLEKLFF	TGTGCCAGCGCAACAGGGGGCCTTGAAAAACTGTTTTTT
few	TRBD2	TRBV12-3/TRBV12-4	18	TRBJ2-4	CASSLAGWGGRVKNIQYF	TGTGCCAGCAGTTTAGCAGGTTGGGGGGGAAGGGTCAAAAACATTCAGTACTTC
-	TRBD2	TRBV14	17	TRBJ2-3	CASSQEWLAGGADTQYF	TGTGCCAGCAGCCAAGAATGGCTAGCGGGAGGGGCAGATACGCAGTATTTT
few	TRBD1	TRBV7-2	15	TRBJ1-5	CASSLGDRNNQPQHF	TGTGCCAGCAGCTTAGGGGACAGAAACAATCAGCCCCAGCATTTT
many	-	TRBV28	15	TRBJ2-5	CASSFPETQRETQYF	TGTGCCAGCAGTTTTCCGGAGACACAAAGGGAGACCCAGTACTTC
many	-	TRBV28	13	TRBJ1-5	CASSLPLNQPQHF	TGTGCCAGCAGTTTACCCCTCAATCAGCCCCAGCATTTT
few	-	TRBV2	11	TRBJ2-3	CARRPPDTQYF	TGTGCCAGACGTCCGCCGGATACGCAGTATTTT
-	-	TRBV5-1	14	TRBJ1-2	CASSPWGGSYGYTF	TGCGCCAGCAGCCCCTGGGGGGGTAGCTATGGCTACACCTTC
many	TRBD1	TRBV7-2	16	TRBJ1-1	CASSYRVMTGGTEAFF	TGTGCCAGCAGCTACCGGGTGATGACAGGGGGCACTGAAGCTTTCTTT
many	TRBD1	TRBV6-1	15	TRBJ2-1	CASSNRGNSYNEQFF	TGTGCCAGCAGCAACAGGGGCAACTCCTACAATGAGCAGTTCTTC